The 25 T cell receptor beta chains below all came from one sample that was sequenced in a study of OX40 agonist ivuxolimab in advanced cancers. TCRdb's table, derived via immunoSEQ multiplex PCR, lists solely in-frame clones and lacks some. The sample carries more than 55,000 clones, about 87% recorded once. Sequenced material: CD4+ or CD8+ T cells sorted from blood, taken in a trial of the OX40 agonist ivuxolimab. These TCRs come from an adult with an advanced solid tumor such as melanoma, head and neck, liver or kidney cancer.

The CDR3 DNA reads TGTGCCAGCAGTTACTCGGGGTCGACTAGTGAGGAGACCCAGTACTTC. This encodes CASSYSGSTSEETQYF. V usage is TRBV6-6 and J usage is TRBJ2-5, with D perhaps matching TRBD2 (6 bases). This CDR3 has 16 residues. CDR1 and CDR2 from the germline V gene are MNHNY and SVGAGI (reference sequence). V dropped 0 bases and J dropped 5 bases, with 16 bases sitting between them.

The chain is built from TRBV30 and TRBJ1-5, with D tentatively TRBD1 (5 bases). The CDR3 extends over 13 amino acids. The germline V and J ends were trimmed by 2 bases and 5 bases, with 10 bases remaining between them. From germline, CDR1 is GTSNPN and CDR2 SVGIG (reference sequence). The CDR3 DNA follows: TGTGCCTGGAGTTCTCAGGGAGATCAGCCCCAGCATTTT. This encodes CAWSSQGDQPQHF.

This chain links TRBV7-7 with TRBJ1-1; D is perhaps TRBD1 (6 bases). The germline CDR1 and CDR2 sequences are SSHAT and FNYEAQ (reference sequence). V was shortened by 0 bases and J by 0 bases, with 20 bases between the two germline ends. The CDR3 runs 19 residues. CDR3 sequence reads: CASSLAPGAGSPMNTEAFF. DNA for the CDR3: TGTGCCAGCAGCTTAGCGCCAGGGGCGGGGTCTCCTATGAACACTGAAGCTTTCTTT.

The rearrangement links TRBV27 to TRBJ1-5; D call uncertain. The CDR3 is made up of 16 amino acids. V was cut by 6 bases and J by 0 bases, with 15 bases left in between. Germline V gene lookup returns CDR1 MNHEY and CDR2 SMNVEV (reference sequence). The CDR3 DNA reads TGTGCCAGCAGCCCTGGGCCAGGTTATAGCAATCAGCCCCAGCATTTT. It translates to CASSPGPGYSNQPQHF.

The chain employs TRBV5-1 and TRBJ2-7; no clear D. The V gene's germline CDR1 is SGHRS and CDR2 YFSETQ. Deletions cut 0 bases from V and 7 bases from J, with 8 bases between. There are 12 residues in the CDR3. The CDR3 sequence is CASSLDSKEQYF. As DNA, the CDR3 is TGCGCCAGCAGCTTGGACAGTAAAGAGCAGTACTTC.

CDR3 sequence reads: CASRGATSGGAGNEQFF. The DNA of the CDR3 is TGCGCCAGCAGGGGTGCGACTAGCGGGGGCGCAGGGAATGAGCAGTTCTTC. This chain connects TRBV4-1 to TRBJ2-1, with 12 bases aligning to TRBD2. V lost 6 bases to trimming and J lost 7 bases; unmatched junction nucleotides: 13. Germline V gene lookup returns CDR1 MGHRA and CDR2 YSYEKL. The CDR3 sequence is 17 residues long.

The chain has TRBV19 and TRBJ1-1; D is perhaps TRBD1 (5 bases). CDR3 size: 14 residues. CDR1 is LNHDA and CDR2 is SQIVND in the germline V gene (reference sequence). Trimming took off 4 bases at V and 3 bases at J, with 12 bases between the two ends. The CDR3 bases are TGTGCCAGTAGTACTGCCTTGGGGCACACTGAAGCTTTCTTT. Protein sequence: CASSTALGHTEAFF.

V is TRBV28 and J is TRBJ1-1; 7 bases are a match to TRBD1. The CDR3 contains 16 residues. Germline V gene sequence: CDR1 MDHEN, CDR2 SYDVKM. Trimming at V came to 5 bases and at J to 0 bases, leaving 9 bases not matched to a gene. CDR3 amino acids: CASSPPGQVMNTEAFF. CDR3 DNA: TGTGCCAGCAGTCCCCCAGGACAGGTAATGAACACTGAAGCTTTCTTT.

This clone was seen repeatedly, ten times or more. For the CDR3, the DNA is TGTGCCAGCAGTAGTCAGGGTGCTGGAAACACCATATATTTT. Translation gives CASSSQGAGNTIYF. The chain couples TRBV2 to TRBJ1-3, with a weak D call TRBD1 (5 bases). V was trimmed by 5 bases and J by 2 bases, leaving 10 bases between them. Germline V gene sequence: CDR1 SNHLY, CDR2 FYNNEI. The CDR3 runs to 14 residues.

The V and J genes are TRBV30 and TRBJ2-5, with D perhaps being TRBD1 or TRBD2 (6 bases each). Germline V gene data show CDR1 as GTSNPN and CDR2 as SVGIG (reference sequence). V dropped 8 bases and J dropped 4 bases, with 17 bases sitting between them. The CDR3 extends over 13 amino acids. The CDR3 region has the DNA TGTGCCCTCTCGCACGGGGGCAGAGAGACCCAGTACTTC. Its translation is CALSHGGRETQYF.

J is TRBJ2-7 and V is TRBV9; no reliable D call. The CDR3 has 14 amino acids. Germline V gene data show CDR1 as SGDLS and CDR2 as YYNGEE. Trimming stripped 0 bases from V and 1 base from J, with 8 bases between. The CDR3 nucleotides are TGTGCCAGCAGCGTAGGGAGTGGGTCCTACGAGCAGTACTTC. Translation: CASSVGSGSYEQYF.

V is TRBV5-1 and J is TRBJ1-1; perhaps TRBD1 as D (5 bases). The ends were cut back, 7 bases at V and 1 base at J, with 14 bases in the middle. This CDR3 region has 14 residues. The germline gives CDR1 SGHRS, CDR2 YFSETQ. The CDR3 DNA follows: TGCGCCAGCGGGTCGGGGCCAGGGAACACTGAAGCTTTCTTT. Protein: CASGSGPGNTEAFF.

The V call is TRBV30, the J call TRBJ1-1; TRBD1 might be the D (5 bases). Trimming removed 1 base at V and 2 bases at J, with 8 bases between. The CDR3 loop spans 13 amino acids. CDR1 is GTSNPN, CDR2 SVGIG, per germline (reference sequence). The CDR3: CAWSDRLNTEAFF. CDR3 sequence (DNA): TGTGCCTGGAGTGACAGGCTTAACACTGAAGCTTTCTTT.

The chain combines TRBV18 with TRBJ1-3; TRBD1 matches at 7 bases. The germline V gene encodes CDR1 KGHSH and CDR2 LQKENI. The CDR3 has 17 amino acids. V lost 3 bases to trimming and J lost 0 bases; unmatched junction nucleotides: 8. CDR3 residues: CASSPTRDSYSGNTIYF. Written as DNA, the CDR3 is TGTGCCAGCTCACCGACGCGGGACAGCTACTCTGGAAACACCATATATTTT.

The rearrangement links TRBV9 to TRBJ2-1, with 13 bases matching TRBD2. The CDR3 is 15 residues long. V was clipped by 2 bases and J by 9 bases; unmatched bases: 5. Germline V lookup: CDR1 SGDLS, CDR2 YYNGEE. The CDR3 DNA is TGTGCCAGCAGCGTGGAAACTAGCGGGGGGGCTGAGCAGTTCTTC. It specifies CASSVETSGGAEQFF.

For the CDR3, the DNA is TGTGCCAGCAGCCCACAAGGGGGAAGGGGAGATACGCAGTATTTT. It translates to CASSPQGGRGDTQYF. The chain employs TRBV11-3 and TRBJ2-3; tentative D call: TRBD1 (6 bases). V was pared by 5 bases and J by 5 bases, with 17 bases between. The CDR3 has 15 amino acids. Germline lookup yields CDR1 SGHNT and CDR2 YENEEA.

The chain uses TRBV10-1 and TRBJ2-6; D is undetermined. The germline gives CDR1 WNHNN, CDR2 SYGVQD (reference sequence). V was trimmed by 6 bases and J by 0 bases, leaving 15 bases between them. This CDR3 has 17 amino acids. The CDR3 protein is CASRIGKLPSGANVLTF. CDR3 nucleotides: TGCGCCAGCAGAATAGGAAAACTTCCCTCTGGGGCCAACGTCCTGACTTTC.

V and J are TRBV28 and TRBJ1-4, with no clear D. This CDR3 region has 14 residues. From germline, CDR1 is MDHEN and CDR2 SYDVKM. Trimming stripped 6 bases from V and 4 bases from J, with 12 bases between. The CDR3 is CASSSGLYNEKLFF. The CDR3 DNA is TGTGCCAGCAGCTCCGGACTCTATAATGAAAAACTGTTTTTT.

The chain recombines TRBV28 with TRBJ1-3; D perhaps matches TRBD1 (6 bases). The CDR3 has 15 amino acids. The V gene's germline CDR1 is MDHEN and CDR2 SYDVKM. V was pared by 6 bases and J by 0 bases, with 12 bases between. CDR3 coding DNA: TGTGCCAGCAGGATACAGGGAGGCTCTGGAAACACCATATATTTT. It yields the protein CASRIQGGSGNTIYF.

The chain recombines TRBV11-2 with TRBJ1-6; D is undetermined. In germline, CDR1 is SGHAT, CDR2 FQNNGV. This CDR3 is built from 14 residues. The V and J ends lost 3 bases and 7 bases respectively, with 10 bases between them. The CDR3 spells CASSLDLANSPLHF. DNA of the CDR3: TGTGCCAGCAGCTTGGATCTAGCCAATTCACCCCTCCACTTT.

V is TRBV27 and J is TRBJ1-1, with TRBD1 matching 8 bases. V lost 8 bases and J lost 4; bases outside the gene matches: 15. CDR1 MNHEY and CDR2 SMNVEV come from the germline V gene (reference sequence). The CDR3 totals 16 residues. The CDR3 nucleotides read TGTGCCAGCCGCTCCTGGGCAGGGGGCGCGGGCACTGAAGCTTTCTTT. It encodes CASRSWAGGAGTEAFF.

This clone is categorized as medium-sized. The chain has TRBV2 and TRBJ1-2; no reliable D call. Germline V gene lookup returns CDR1 SNHLY and CDR2 FYNNEI. Trimming shortened V by 6 bases and J by 0 bases, and 11 bases separated the two germline ends. The CDR3 covers 14 residues. The CDR3 nucleotides are TGTGCCAGCAGCACGAACAACGCTAACTATGGCTACACCTTC. Translated: CASSTNNANYGYTF.

The CDR3 DNA reads TGTGCCATCGAACCGACAGGGGGAGCTGGCAATGAGCAGTTCTTC. Amino acids: CAIEPTGGAGNEQFF. The V call is TRBV21-1, the J call TRBJ2-1; TRBD1, the table's D call, was not compared with the DNA. TRBV21-1 represents a pseudogene. The CDR3 is 15 residues long.

The gene calls are TRBV28 and TRBJ1-5, with 7 bases matching TRBD1. The CDR3 extends over 14 amino acids. CDR1 is MDHEN, CDR2 SYDVKM, per germline. V lost 5 bases to trimming and J lost 4 bases; unmatched junction nucleotides: 5. The CDR3 coding sequence is TGTGCCAGCAGTCCGGGACAGAGTAATCAGCCCCAGCATTTT. Protein product: CASSPGQSNQPQHF. Full variable domain (rest looked up from reference TRBV28 and TRBJ1-5): DVKVTQSSRYLVKRTGEKVFLECVQDMDHENMFWYRQDPGLGLRLIYFSYDVKMKEKGDIPEGYSVSREKKERFSLILESASTNQTSMYLCASSPGQSNQPQHFGDGTRLSIL.

This clone appeared a single time. This rearrangement joins TRBV5-1 to TRBJ2-7, with D tentatively TRBD1 (6 bases). The germline gives CDR1 SGHRS, CDR2 YFSETQ. Trimming removed 0 bases from V and 0 bases from J, with 16 bases in between. This CDR3 has 17 residues. CDR3 DNA: TGCGCCAGCAGCTTGGCCTATGACAGGCTCTCCTCCTACGAGCAGTACTTC. Translated: CASSLAYDRLSSYEQYF.